This T cell receptor (beta chain) was sequenced in a study of blood T cell repertoires in COVID-19. Overall study context: Whether acute or convalescent, the COVID-19 samples came from the United States, Italy and Spain. T cells, B-cell-depleted T cells, or PBMCs supplied cDNA or gDNA.

Original handling: Reference gene primer amplification yielded estimated nucleated cell counts. The method was immunoSEQ multiplex PCR; TCRdb's version includes in-frame clones alone and lacks a portion of them. The V and J calls and the clone size are those of that table, but D and trimming were determined from the DNA. Of about 230,000 clones listed, 75% to 90% are singletons. CDR3 length equals 16 residues. The V end lost 5 bases, the J end lost 6 bases, and 22 bases lay between the germline ends. Germline V lookup: CDR1 SGHVS, CDR2 FNYEAQ. The chain links TRBV7-6 to TRBJ2-5; TRBD1 might be the D (6 bases). The sequence derives from a woman aged 70 to 79 with active or convalescent COVID-19. The specimen was peripheral blood. DNA for the CDR3: TGTGCCAGCAGCCATTATCCTGATGGGGGCGGAAAGACCCAGTACTTC. Residues: CASSHYPDGGGKTQYF. The entire variable domain, with the rest obtained from reference TRBV7-6 and TRBJ2-5, is as follows: GAGVSQSPRYKVTKRGQDVALRCDPISGHVSLYWYRQALGQGPEFLTYFNYEAQQDKSGLPNDRFSAERPEGSISTLTIQRTEQRDSAMYRCASSHYPDGGGKTQYFGPGTRLLVL.